Presented here are 4 T cell receptor beta chains from one specimen sequenced in a study of Ad26.COV2.S vaccination and SARS-CoV-2 variants. The protocol was immunoSEQ multiplex PCR, while the TCRdb copy is restricted to in-frame clones and leaves out a portion. The sample has some 340,000 clones, roughly 84% seen once. Stated treatment: roughly 20 received Ad26.COV2.S at low or high dose, single or two shots; 5 received placebo; per-sample allocation not given. Sampling occurred on day 63 after the first vaccine or placebo injection. Sequences were derived from peripheral blood, sampled in a trial of Ad26.COV2.S vaccine versus placebo. Source of these receptors: a person aged 18-65 years who received the Ad26.COV2.S COVID-19 vaccine or a placebo.

As for this clone: The same CDR3 can be traced to other DNA sequences in this sample. V usage is TRBV18 and J usage is TRBJ2-5; TRBD1 aligns across 9 bases. The length of the CDR3 is 13 residues. Germline loops: CDR1 KGHSH, CDR2 LQKENI. J lost 5 bases, V lost 6 bases, and 4 bases had no gene match. The CDR3 reads CASSRDRGETQYF. The CDR3 DNA sequence: TGTGCCAGCTCGCGAGACAGGGGGGAGACCCAGTACTTC.

This rearrangement joins TRBV5-1 to TRBJ2-7; a weak D match, TRBD2 (5 bases). CDR1 and CDR2 from the germline V gene are SGHRS and YFSETQ. The CDR3 is 11 residues long. The V end was cut by 7 bases, the J end by 6 bases, with 11 bases between. The CDR3 coding sequence is TGCGCCAGCGGACTCGCAGGCGAGCAGTACTTC. The encoded protein is CASGLAGEQYF.

This clone was detected once. This chain connects TRBV5-4 to TRBJ2-1; perhaps D is TRBD1 or TRBD2 (5 bases each). Germline V lookup: CDR1 SGHNT, CDR2 YYREEE (reference sequence). V was cut by 4 bases and J by 5 bases, with 13 bases left in between. The CDR3 extends over 14 amino acids. The DNA for the CDR3 is TGTGCCAGCAGCGCCGGGGACGTCAACAATGAGCAGTTCTTC. It encodes CASSAGDVNNEQFF.

V is TRBV5-4 and J is TRBJ2-1, with TRBD2 matching 8 bases. V lost 7 bases to trimming and J lost 3 bases; unmatched junction nucleotides: 9. Germline V gene lookup returns CDR1 SGHNT and CDR2 YYREEE (reference sequence). The CDR3 runs to 15 residues. CDR3 DNA sequence: TGTGCCAGCTATAAGGGCACTAGCGGCTACAATGAGCAGTTCTTC. Protein sequence: CASYKGTSGYNEQFF.